The 14 T cell receptor beta chains listed next were all sequenced from one sample in a study of regulatory T cells in long-lasting Graves disease. Combining iRepertoire HTBI primers with Arm-PCR of CDR3 regions, the authors built TCR beta libraries. MiXCR, run by TCRdb on the multiplex PCR reads, gives a single entry per CDR3 protein. The sample has about 440,000 distinct CDR3 sequences, about 16% seen once. As to time point: newly diagnosed GD, antithyroid drugs for less than 3 months. RNA from PBMCs was the source of the TCR library. The data also belong to a second study, concerning T cells in Graves' hyperthyroidism and ophthalmopathy.

Specimen: peripheral blood mononuclear cells (PBMCs), collected at new diagnosis, from a patient treated with antithyroid drugs. These receptors were obtained from a woman under 40 with Graves disease.

This clonotype was seen many times. The chain joins TRBV10-2 to TRBJ2-1, with D tentatively TRBD2 (5 bases). Germline V gene data show CDR1 as WSHSY and CDR2 as SAAADI. Deletions cut 6 bases from V and 5 bases from J, with 8 bases between. CDR3 length: 12 amino acids. The CDR3 loop reads CASRDWDNEQFF. The CDR3 nucleotides are TGCGCCAGCAGGGACTGGGACAATGAGCAGTTCTTC.

This clonotype was counted only a few times. The chain employs TRBV29-1 and TRBJ2-7, with 15 nucleotides matching TRBD2. The CDR3 contains 15 residues. Germline CDR1 and CDR2: SQVTM and ANQGSEA. The junction had 5 bases not matched to a gene; V was cut back by 4 bases and J by 4 bases. CDR3 region: CSVASGTSGRYEQYF. The CDR3, as DNA: TGCAGCGTTGCTTCCGGGACTAGCGGGAGGTACGAGCAGTACTTC.

This clonotype was detected many times. The chain employs TRBV7-9 and TRBJ1-4; no definite D call. V was clipped by 4 bases and J by 4 bases, with 16 bases between them. Germline assignment: CDR1 SEHNR and CDR2 FQNEAQ (reference sequence). This CDR3 comprises 16 residues. The CDR3 region has the DNA TGTGCCAGCAGCTCTCGGGAGGGAACGGATAATGAAAAACTGTTTTTT. Amino acids: CASSSREGTDNEKLFF.

The chain couples TRBV24-1 to TRBJ1-1; D may be TRBD1 (5 bases). Trimming cost V 1 base and J 4 bases, with 39 bases left between them. The CDR3 sequence is 24 residues long. Germline V gene data show CDR1 as KGHDR and CDR2 as SFDVKD. The CDR3: CATSDFAPGLAGPANTGEATEAFF. The CDR3 region has the DNA TGTGCCACCAGTGATTTTGCGCCGGGACTAGCGGGGCCCGCGAACACCGGGGAGGCCACTGAAGCTTTCTTT.

Many counts were recorded for this clonotype. The chain links TRBV20-1 to TRBJ2-7, with D perhaps matching TRBD1 or TRBD2 (5 bases each). CDR3 length equals 13 residues. V dropped 5 bases and J dropped 3 bases, with 14 bases sitting between them. Per the germline V gene, CDR1 is DFQATT and CDR2 is SNEGSKA (reference sequence). CDR3 DNA sequence: TGCAGTGCTTTACAGCCTGGGGGCTACGAGCAGTACTTC. Amino acids: CSALQPGGYEQYF.

This clonotype has a handful of counts. The chain is built from TRBV20-1 and TRBJ2-1; D call uncertain. Germline-derived CDR1 and CDR2 are DFQATT and SNEGSKA (reference sequence). With 6 bases removed from V and 0 bases from J, the gap between germline ends came to 18 bases. This CDR3 contains 16 residues. This CDR3 reads CSAPDGRSSSYNEQFF. DNA of the CDR3: TGCAGTGCCCCTGACGGGCGGTCAAGCTCCTACAATGAGCAGTTCTTC.

This rearrangement joins TRBV3-1 to TRBJ1-1; D is undetermined. Per the germline V gene, CDR1 is LGHDT and CDR2 is YNNKEL (reference sequence). Trimming pared 0 bases from V and 1 base from J, leaving 9 bases between. This CDR3 spans 15 amino acids. CDR3 coding DNA: TGTGCCAGCAGCCAAGAACAAATACGGAACACTGAAGCTTTCTTT. This gives the protein CASSQEQIRNTEAFF.

This clonotype appeared many times. The chain uses TRBV20-1 and TRBJ2-3, with unresolved D. Germline lookup yields CDR1 DFQATT and CDR2 SNEGSKA (reference sequence). Trimming cost V 3 bases and J 2 bases, with 15 bases left between them. The CDR3 loop spans 15 amino acids. Here the CDR3 reads CSASMTARITDTQYF. DNA for the CDR3: TGCAGTGCTAGTATGACTGCGCGGATCACAGATACGCAGTATTTT.

The chain links TRBV24-1 to TRBJ2-5; 12 bases match TRBD1. Per germline, CDR1 KGHDR and CDR2 SFDVKD. The CDR3 extends over 15 amino acids. V was pared by 7 bases and J by 5 bases, with 7 bases of the junction left unmatched. CDR3 DNA: TGTGCCACCAGGCCGGGACAGGGGGCTGGGGAGACCCAGTACTTC. Protein: CATRPGQGAGETQYF.

This clonotype was found many times. The V call is TRBV28, the J call TRBJ1-1, with D possibly TRBD1 on 6 matching bases. CDR1 is MDHEN, CDR2 SYDVKM, per germline. This CDR3 contains 14 residues. Deletions cut 2 bases from V and 3 bases from J, with 10 bases between. CDR3 region: CASSLQGSYTEAFF. DNA for the CDR3: TGTGCCAGCAGTTTACAGGGGAGTTACACTGAAGCTTTCTTT.

Ten or more counts support this clonotype. The J gene is TRBJ2-1, the V gene TRBV28; 8 bases fit TRBD2. This CDR3 has 16 residues. Per germline, CDR1 MDHEN and CDR2 SYDVKM. V was pared by 5 bases and J by 12 bases, with 18 bases of the junction left unmatched. CDR3 residues: CASSTLAGRGRMTQFF. In DNA form, the CDR3 reads TGTGCCAGCAGTACGTTAGCGGGGAGAGGGAGAATGACGCAGTTCTTC.

Ten or more counts support this clonotype. CDR3 bases: TGTGCCAGCAGCTTAGGCCCCACTGAAGCTTTCTTT. It translates to CASSLGPTEAFF. J is TRBJ1-1 and V is TRBV7-9; no reliable D call. Germline CDR1 is SEHNR and CDR2 is FQNEAQ (reference sequence). V was cut by 1 base and J by 4 bases, with 4 bases left in between. The CDR3 runs 12 residues. The variable domain in full, completed from reference TRBV7-9 and TRBJ1-1, reads DTGVSQNPRHKITKRGQNVTFRCDPISEHNRLYWYRQTLGQGPEFLTYFQNEAQLEKSRLLSDRFSAERPKGSFSTLEIQRTEQGDSAMYLCASSLGPTEAFFGQGTRLTVV.

This chain links TRBV5-1 with TRBJ2-5, with TRBD1 matching 7 bases. V was clipped by 8 bases and J by 6 bases; unmatched bases: 13. CDR3 size: 14 residues. Germline V CDR1 and CDR2: SGHRS, YFSETQ. As DNA, the CDR3 is TGCGCCAGTTCCATTGGGGACAGCGACCAGACCCAGTACTTC. Translated, it gives CASSIGDSDQTQYF.

Of note for this clonotype: It may be a read error: a sequence one base away is much more abundant. Since the CDR3 does not end with the conserved phenylalanine or tryptophan, this likely comes from a read error. The chain employs TRBV24-1 and TRBJ2-3, with D perhaps TRBD2 (5 bases). This CDR3 region has 15 residues. Germline CDR1 reads KGHDR; CDR2 reads SFDVKD. Trimming took 4 bases from V and 2 from J, leaving 12 bases between them. CDR3 region: CATSDQAVSTDTQYL. In nucleotides, the CDR3 is TGTGCCACCAGTGACCAAGCGGTGTCCACAGATACGCAGTATCTT.